This entry lists 25 T cell receptor beta chains sequenced from one sample in a study of blood T cells in healthy people across ages. A second about 7 to 12 cycle PCR used barcoded and J-beta primers. A single record per CDR3 protein comes from TCRdb applying MiXCR to the 5' RACE reads. This sample has around 1,500,000 distinct CDR3 sequences, with around 39% found just once. Sequencing input: blood. These receptor sequences come from a woman between 18 and 29 years old in good health.

The sample holds a few counts of this clonotype. The V gene is TRBV2, the J gene TRBJ2-5; 7 nucleotides agree with TRBD2. The J segment lost 5 bases and the V segment lost 0 bases, leaving 6 bases of the junction unmatched. Germline CDR1 is SNHLY and CDR2 is FYNNEI. This CDR3 has 15 amino acids. For the CDR3, the DNA is TGTGCCAGCAGTGAAGCGCTAGCGGTCTTGGAGACCCAGTACTTC. This codes for CASSEALAVLETQYF.

This chain uses TRBV6-1 with TRBJ2-3, with D tentatively TRBD1 (6 bases). Trimming pared 7 bases from V and 2 bases from J, leaving 16 bases between. Per germline, CDR1 MNHNS and CDR2 SASEGT. The CDR3 runs to 15 residues. The CDR3 loop is CASNLDRYYTDTQYF. CDR3 coding DNA: TGTGCCAGCAATCTAGACAGGTACTACACAGATACGCAGTATTTT.

The chain joins TRBV11-2 to TRBJ2-7; D may be TRBD1 or TRBD2 (6 bases each). This CDR3 has 16 amino acids. Germline CDR1 SGHAT, CDR2 FQNNGV. Trimming cost V 6 bases and J 1 base, with 19 bases left between them. CDR3 amino acids: CASRNPRGEWSYEQYF. The CDR3 DNA is TGTGCCAGCAGGAACCCAAGGGGGGAATGGTCCTACGAGCAGTACTTC.

This clonotype was recorded at least ten times. V gene TRBV24-1 combines with J gene TRBJ2-1; no clear D gene. V was shortened by 0 bases and J by 5 bases, with 7 bases between the two germline ends. The CDR3 extends over 14 amino acids. The germline CDR1 and CDR2 sequences are KGHDR and SFDVKD. This chain's CDR3 is CATSDLGSNNEQFF. The CDR3 bases are TGTGCCACCAGTGATTTGGGAAGCAACAATGAGCAGTTCTTC.

The chain uses TRBV10-1 and TRBJ2-1, with 10 nucleotides matching TRBD1. The length of the CDR3 is 13 residues. CDR1 and CDR2 from the germline V gene are WNHNN and SYGVQD (reference sequence). V lost 7 bases to trimming and J lost 13 bases; unmatched junction nucleotides: 10. The CDR3 spells CASIGQGGREQFF. In DNA, the CDR3 is TGCGCCAGCATCGGACAGGGGGGACGTGAACAGTTCTTC.

The CDR3 spells CASSKAEGLREQSSTDTQYF. CDR3 bases: TGTGCCAGCAGCAAAGCCGAGGGACTCAGGGAGCAATCTAGCACAGATACGCAGTATTTT. The rearrangement joins TRBV21-1 to TRBJ2-3; the DNA was not used to check the table's D call, TRBD2. TRBV21-1 is a listed pseudogene. This CDR3 is 20 amino acids long.

This clonotype was seen only a few times. The chain uses TRBV29-1 and TRBJ2-5, with D hard to call. This CDR3 is 12 amino acids long. Deletions cut 2 bases from V and 2 bases from J, with 6 bases between. CDR1 and CDR2 (germline): SQVTM, ANQGSEA. CDR3 DNA: TGCAGCGTTGAACAGCCACAAGAGACCCAGTACTTC. It yields the protein CSVEQPQETQYF.

There are a few counts of this clonotype. The chain joins TRBV9 to TRBJ2-1, with 9 bases that match TRBD2. Germline V gene lookup returns CDR1 SGDLS and CDR2 YYNGEE. This CDR3 has 16 residues. Trimming at V came to 4 bases and at J to 3 bases, leaving 8 bases not matched to a gene. The CDR3 is CASSSSAGGIYNEQFF. Written as DNA, the CDR3 is TGTGCCAGCAGCTCTTCAGCGGGGGGAATCTACAATGAGCAGTTCTTC.

The chain uses TRBV7-8 and TRBJ2-7; TRBD2 might be the D (5 bases). With 4 bases removed from V and 1 base from J, the gap between germline ends came to 17 bases. Germline loops: CDR1 SGHVS, CDR2 FQNEAQ. The CDR3 spans 16 residues. CDR3 residues: CASSSLGEWYSYEQYF. CDR3 DNA sequence: TGTGCCAGCAGCTCCCTCGGGGAGTGGTATTCCTACGAGCAGTACTTC.

The chain is built from TRBV5-1 and TRBJ2-3, with a tentative D call TRBD2 (6 bases). The CDR3 loop spans 19 amino acids. Germline V CDR1 and CDR2: SGHRS, YFSETQ. V lost 0 bases to trimming and J lost 0 bases, with 20 bases between them. CDR3 amino acids: CASSLAKQRGGGSTDTQYF. In nucleotides, the CDR3 is TGCGCCAGCAGCTTGGCCAAGCAGAGGGGCGGAGGGAGCACAGATACGCAGTATTTT.

This clonotype was picked up a small number of times. The J gene is TRBJ1-2, the V gene TRBV28; 11 bases line up with TRBD1. The CDR3 loop spans 15 amino acids. The V segment lost 5 bases and the J segment 4 bases; nucleotides outside the gene matches: 6. CDR1 and CDR2 from the germline V gene are MDHEN and SYDVKM. CDR3 in amino acids: CASSGRGTGGYGYTF. Written as DNA, the CDR3 is TGTGCCAGCAGTGGACGTGGGACAGGGGGCTATGGCTACACCTTC.

This clonotype was recorded a few times. This chain links TRBV20-1 with TRBJ2-1; maybe TRBD1 (6 bases). Germline CDR1 and CDR2: DFQATT and SNEGSKA (reference sequence). The CDR3 is 15 amino acids. Trimming left V 5 bases short and J 7 bases short, with 21 bases between. The DNA of the CDR3 is TGCAGTGCTCCCCGGCTGGCAACAGGGAATAATGAGCAGTTCTTC. Translation gives CSAPRLATGNNEQFF.

This clonotype showed up just a few times. J is TRBJ1-4 and V is TRBV29-1; D is unclear. The V gene's germline CDR1 is SQVTM and CDR2 ANQGSEA. V was trimmed by 6 bases and J by 7 bases, leaving 15 bases between them. The CDR3 has 13 amino acids. CDR3 sequence reads: CSVSEGAGEKLFF. CDR3 nucleotides: TGCAGCGTATCAGAGGGCGCTGGTGAAAAACTGTTTTTT. The whole variable domain, filled in from reference TRBV29-1 and TRBJ1-4, reads SAVISQKPSRDICQRGTSLTIQCQVDSQVTMMFWYRQQPGQSLTLIATANQGSEATYESGFVIDKFPISRPNLTFSTLTVSNMSPEDSSIYLCSVSEGAGEKLFFGSGTQLSVL.

With regard to this clonotype: Relative to the germline gene, one junction end is altered; a read error may explain this. V usage is TRBV27 and J usage is TRBJ2-7; 10 bases match TRBD1. CDR1 MNHEY and CDR2 SMNVEV come from the germline V gene (reference sequence). The CDR3 is made up of 14 amino acids. The CDR3 coding sequence is TGTGCCAGCACCCCGGACAGGGGGTCCTACGAGCGGTACTTC. Translation: CASTPDRGSYERYF.

This clonotype was picked up a small number of times. The rearrangement joins TRBV29-1 to TRBJ2-3; 9 nucleotides match TRBD1. Per germline, CDR1 SQVTM and CDR2 ANQGSEA. J was trimmed by 0 bases and V by 0 bases; bases with no gene match: 4. The CDR3 consists of 16 residues. CDR3 residues: CSVEDTGQGSTDTQYF. In nucleotides, the CDR3 is TGCAGCGTTGAAGATACGGGACAGGGTAGCACAGATACGCAGTATTTT.

The V call is TRBV20-1, the J call TRBJ1-2; D gene ambiguous. This CDR3 comprises 14 residues. CDR1 is DFQATT and CDR2 is SNEGSKA in the germline V gene (reference sequence). With 1 base removed from V and 6 bases from J, the gap between germline ends came to 15 bases. The CDR3 spells CSARVPPGSDGYTF. The CDR3 nucleotides read TGCAGTGCTAGAGTTCCCCCCGGCTCAGATGGCTACACCTTC.

The chain recombines TRBV28 with TRBJ2-3, with 9 nucleotides matching TRBD1. With V trimmed by 8 bases and J by 4 bases, 10 bases remained unmatched. The CDR3 sequence is 15 residues long. Looked up from germline, CDR1 is MDHEN and CDR2 is SYDVKM. CDR3: CASRPDRGLADTQYF. Written as DNA, the CDR3 is TGTGCCAGCCGTCCGGACAGGGGATTGGCAGATACGCAGTATTTT.

The table lists this clonotype with a few counts. This chain connects TRBV6-5 to TRBJ1-5; D unclear. Germline V lookup: CDR1 MNHEY, CDR2 SVGAGI. The CDR3 is 18 residues long. Trimming stripped 2 bases from V and 8 bases from J, with 25 bases between. The CDR3 is CASSYLPPRPPWWEPQHF. The DNA for the CDR3 is TGTGCCAGCAGTTACCTCCCTCCTCGACCCCCCTGGTGGGAGCCCCAGCATTTT.

As concerns this clonotype: An end of the junction differs from the germline gene, which may be a read error. The V and J genes are TRBV20-1 and TRBJ2-3; the match to TRBD2 covers 9 bases. Germline-derived CDR1 and CDR2 are DFQATT and SNEGSKA (reference sequence). CDR3 length: 14 amino acids. CDR3 coding DNA: TGCAGTCCCTTAGCCTTAGCGGGAGCAGATTCGCAGTATTTT. This translates into CSPLALAGADSQYF.

The rearrangement links TRBV7-9 to TRBJ2-3; the D is unclear. The CDR3 covers 8 residues. Germline loops: CDR1 SEHNR, CDR2 FQNEAQ (reference sequence). The ends were cut back, 8 bases at V and 6 bases at J, with 0 bases in the middle. This CDR3 reads CASDTQYF. The CDR3 region has the DNA TGTGCCAGCGATACGCAGTATTTT.

The gene calls are TRBV12-3 or TRBV12-4 and TRBJ2-2, with D possibly TRBD2 on 5 matching bases. The CDR3 length is 15 residues. V gave up 10 bases and J gave up 0 bases, with 15 bases separating them. CDR3 in DNA: TGTGCCAACGGTGGGAGCGGAACGAACACCGGGGAGCTGTTTTTT. It codes for CANGGSGTNTGELFF.

In this sample, this clonotype turned up a few times. The CDR3, as DNA: TGTGCCAGCAGCTCGGCGGATTCCCCCGGGGACGAGCAGTACTTC. It translates to CASSSADSPGDEQYF. This chain connects TRBV13 to TRBJ2-7; D is possibly TRBD2 (5 bases). Germline V CDR1 and CDR2: PRHDT, FYEKMQ (reference sequence). Trimming removed 4 bases from V and 5 bases from J, with 18 bases in between. The CDR3 is made up of 15 amino acids.

The chain links TRBV7-8 to TRBJ2-5; D is unclear. Germline assignment: CDR1 SGHVS and CDR2 FQNEAQ. The CDR3 is made up of 16 amino acids. Between the trimmed V and J ends, which lost 0 bases and 11 bases, there was a span of 22 bases. The CDR3 DNA reads as TGTGCCAGCAGCTTAGCGTCCTCTTGGGGTAGGGATGAGCAGTACTTC. The encoded protein is CASSLASSWGRDEQYF.

The CDR3 DNA sequence: TGTGCCAGCAGTGAAGGGTCCCTCGGCGGTGGCTACACCTTC. It encodes CASSEGSLGGGYTF. The rearrangement uses TRBV6-1 and TRBJ1-2; D not resolved. This CDR3 comprises 14 residues. From germline, CDR1 is MNHNS and CDR2 SASEGT. Trimming removed 1 base at V and 7 bases at J, with 13 bases between.

This clonotype was picked up a small number of times. V and J are TRBV28 and TRBJ1-2; D unresolved. The CDR3 runs to 13 residues. The germline gives CDR1 MDHEN, CDR2 SYDVKM. V lost 2 bases to trimming and J lost 8 bases, with 12 bases between them. The CDR3 loop is CASSLGQELGYTF. CDR3 in DNA: TGTGCCAGCAGTTTAGGCCAGGAATTAGGCTACACCTTC.